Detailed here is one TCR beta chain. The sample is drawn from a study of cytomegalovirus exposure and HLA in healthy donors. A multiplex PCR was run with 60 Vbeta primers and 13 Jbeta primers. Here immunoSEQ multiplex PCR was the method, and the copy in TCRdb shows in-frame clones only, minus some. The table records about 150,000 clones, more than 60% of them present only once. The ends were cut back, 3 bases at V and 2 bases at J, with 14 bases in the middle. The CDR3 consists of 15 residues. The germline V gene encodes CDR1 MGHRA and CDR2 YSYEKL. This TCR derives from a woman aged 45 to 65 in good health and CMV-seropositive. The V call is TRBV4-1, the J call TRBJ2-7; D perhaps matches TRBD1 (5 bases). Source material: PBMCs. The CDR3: CASSQPGRATYEQYF. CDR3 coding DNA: TGCGCCAGCAGCCAGCCGGGCAGGGCGACCTACGAGCAGTACTTC.